Shown below are 6 T cell receptor beta chains from a single sample sequenced in a study of blood T cell repertoires in COVID-19. This table comes from immunoSEQ multiplex PCR, and its TCRdb copy is limited to in-frame clones, with some not included. The sample carries a few hundred thousand clones, around four fifths recorded once. The sequenced sample was peripheral blood. The receptors here all came from a woman aged 45-59 years with active or convalescent COVID-19.

The V and J genes are TRBV18 and TRBJ1-2; weak D call: TRBD1 (5 bases). The germline V and J ends were trimmed by 2 bases and 4 bases, with 11 bases remaining between them. The length of the CDR3 is 14 residues. The germline CDR1 and CDR2 sequences are KGHSH and LQKENI. In DNA, the CDR3 is TGTGCCAGCTCACCAGCGGCAGGGTTCTATGGCTACACCTTC. This gives the protein CASSPAAGFYGYTF.

This clone was found a few times. The chain couples TRBV6-5 to TRBJ1-6; weak D call: TRBD1 (5 bases). Germline V CDR1 and CDR2: MNHEY, SVGAGI. V lost 10 bases and J lost 0, with 10 bases in between. The CDR3 contains 14 residues. The CDR3 sequence: CAISTDSYNSPLHF. Here the CDR3 DNA reads TGTGCCATATCGACAGACTCCTATAATTCACCCCTCCACTTT.

This clone was seen many times. The chain links TRBV7-9 to TRBJ1-3; D gene uncertain. Germline lookup yields CDR1 SEHNR and CDR2 FQNEAQ (reference sequence). The CDR3 consists of 16 residues. Trimming shortened V by 6 bases and J by 2 bases, and 17 bases separated the two germline ends. This CDR3 is CASSPPGSVTGNTIYF. Written as DNA, the CDR3 is TGTGCCAGCAGTCCACCCGGGTCTGTCACTGGAAACACCATATATTTT.

The genes are TRBV2 and TRBJ2-5; no reliable D call. Trimming left V 4 bases short and J 3 bases short, with 12 bases between. The germline V gene has CDR1 SNHLY and CDR2 FYNNEI. The CDR3 is 14 amino acids. In DNA, the CDR3 is TGTGCCAGCAGTGGGCGGCCTTTGGAAGAGACCCAGTACTTC. This translates into CASSGRPLEETQYF. The entire variable domain, with the rest obtained from reference TRBV2 and TRBJ2-5, is as follows: EPEVTQTPSHQVTQMGQEVILRCVPISNHLYFYWYRQILGQKVEFLVSFYNNEISEKSEIFDDQFSVERPDGSNFTLKIRSTKLEDSAMYFCASSGRPLEETQYFGPGTRLLVL.

This clone was observed many times. J is TRBJ1-2 and V is TRBV20-1; D perhaps matches TRBD1 (6 bases). The CDR3 consists of 11 residues. The V end lost 4 bases, the J end lost 5 bases, and 8 bases lay between the germline ends. In germline, CDR1 is DFQATT, CDR2 SNEGSKA (reference sequence). The CDR3 DNA is TGCAGTGCTACGGGGACATATGGCTACACCTTC. Translated: CSATGTYGYTF.

This chain connects TRBV11-1 to TRBJ2-5; 8 bases align to TRBD2. Germline CDR1 reads SGHAT; CDR2 reads FQDESV (reference sequence). This CDR3 has 14 amino acids. V lost 2 bases to trimming and J lost 4 bases; unmatched junction nucleotides: 3. The CDR3 bases are TGTGCCAGCAGCTTAAGCGGGAGACCAGAGACCCAGTACTTC. Translation gives CASSLSGRPETQYF.